These T cell receptor beta chains were read from a single sample in a study of cytomegalovirus exposure and HLA in healthy donors. Clones were sequenced by immunoSEQ multiplex PCR, and TCRdb holds only the in-frame ones, with some missing. The sample includes some 220,000 clones, more than 60% of them seen just once. Specimen: PBMCs. The receptors originated from a woman aged 55-70 years in good health and CMV-seropositive. CDR3s include the opening cysteine and the closing phenylalanine or tryptophan. The D gene is left open where the match is weak. Expanded clones get a size class; other rows say once, few or many, or leave the size out.

>TRBV2|TRBJ2-7|few|-
CASRDSQYEQYF
TGTGCCAGCAGGGACAGCCAGTACGAGCAGTACTTC
>TRBV10-3|TRBJ1-1|few|TRBD1
CAISDRQGWAFF
TGTGCCATCAGTGACAGACAGGGGTGGGCTTTCTTT
>TRBV2|TRBJ2-5|few|TRBD2
CASSREDSLLETQYF
TGTGCCAGCAGCCGGGAGGATTCCCTCTTAGAGACCCAGTACTTC
>TRBV7-3|TRBJ2-6|-|-
CASSLVVSGANVLTF
TGTGCCAGCAGCCTAGTGGTCTCTGGGGCCAACGTCCTGACTTTC
>TRBV5-1|TRBJ2-3|-|TRBD1
CASSSTTGAGTDTQYF
TGCGCCAGCAGCTCCACCACAGGGGCTGGTACAGATACGCAGTATTTT
>TRBV5-1|TRBJ2-3|-|TRBD2
CASRQGTSGRTDTQYF
TGCGCCAGCAGACAAGGGACTAGCGGGAGGACAGATACGCAGTATTTT
>TRBV11-3|TRBJ2-2|few|TRBD1
CASSRDRVNTGELFF
TGTGCCAGCAGCCGGGACAGGGTGAACACCGGGGAGCTGTTTTTT
>TRBV7-2|TRBJ2-3|-|-
CASSLAGGADTQYF
TGTGCCAGCAGCTTAGCGGGGGGAGCAGATACGCAGTATTTT
>TRBV30|TRBJ1-2|-|-
CAWSTGPNYGYTF
TGTGCCTGGAGTACCGGTCCGAACTATGGCTACACCTTC
>TRBV6-4|TRBJ2-5|few|TRBD2
CASSRTSGGQETQYF
TGTGCCAGCAGTAGGACTAGCGGGGGCCAAGAGACCCAGTACTTC
>TRBV15|TRBJ2-5|-|TRBD2
CATSRGASGAQETQYF
TGTGCCACCAGCAGAGGGGCTAGCGGGGCACAAGAGACCCAGTACTTC
>TRBV4-1|TRBJ1-2|-|TRBD1
CASSHPDRNYGYTF
TGCGCCAGCAGCCATCCGGACAGGAACTATGGCTACACCTTC
>TRBV30|TRBJ1-2|-|TRBD1
CAWRRGTGANYGYTF
TGTGCCTGGCGTCGGGGGACAGGGGCTAACTATGGCTACACCTTC
>TRBV7-2|TRBJ1-5|few|-
CASSLSPGTNQPQHF
TGTGCCAGCAGCTTAAGTCCTGGCACCAATCAGCCCCAGCATTTT
>TRBV7-2|TRBJ1-2|-|TRBD1
CASSSSRQGALYGYTF
TGTGCCAGCAGCTCGAGCAGACAGGGGGCCCTCTATGGCTACACCTTC
>TRBV27|TRBJ2-2|-|-
CASSLDGRGAPTGELFF
TGTGCCAGCAGTTTGGACGGACGGGGGGCGCCCACCGGGGAGCTGTTTTTT
>TRBV6-1|TRBJ2-1|-|-
CASLPTLDEQFF
TGTGCCAGCCTCCCTACTTTGGATGAGCAGTTCTTC
>TRBV5-6|TRBJ1-4|-|-
CASSLTDEKLFF
TGTGCCAGCAGCTTGACGGATGAAAAACTGTTTTTT
>TRBV29-1|TRBJ2-1|-|TRBD2
CSVPGGYYNEQFF
TGCAGCGTTCCGGGAGGGTATTACAATGAGCAGTTCTTC
>TRBV5-1|TRBJ2-5|-|TRBD1
CASGREGQGRETQYF
TGCGCCAGCGGAAGGGAGGGACAGGGGCGAGAGACCCAGTACTTC
>TRBV29-1|TRBJ1-1|-|-
CSVYPTFNTEAFF
TGCAGCGTCTACCCCACTTTCAACACTGAAGCTTTCTTT
>TRBV5-3|TRBJ2-7|-|TRBD1
CARSPGTGAYYEQYF
TGTGCCAGAAGTCCCGGGACAGGGGCCTACTACGAGCAGTACTTC
>TRBV19|TRBJ1-2|-|-
CASSPPTGHLNYGYTF
TGTGCCAGTAGTCCCCCAACAGGGCACCTTAACTATGGCTACACCTTC
>TRBV28|TRBJ1-5|-|TRBD1
CASSSFLGQGINQPQHF
TGTGCCAGCAGCTCCTTTTTGGGACAGGGTATCAATCAGCCCCAGCATTTT
>TRBV7-9|TRBJ2-3|-|TRBD2
CASSEGGLAGGTDTQYF
TGTGCCAGCAGCGAGGGTGGACTAGCGGGGGGCACAGATACGCAGTATTTT
>TRBV7-9|TRBJ1-5|-|-
CASSLGGYSNQPQHF
TGTGCCAGCAGCTTAGGCGGCTATAGCAATCAGCCCCAGCATTTT
>TRBV2|TRBJ1-5|-|-
CASSERGYSNQPQHF
TGTGCCAGCAGTGAACGGGGATATAGCAATCAGCCCCAGCATTTT
>TRBV19|TRBJ2-7|-|TRBD1
CASSIDHRGSYEQYF
TGTGCCAGTAGTATAGACCACAGGGGGAGCTACGAGCAGTACTTC
>TRBV9|TRBJ2-3|-|TRBD2
CASSGRLAVTDTQYF
TGTGCCAGCAGCGGAAGACTAGCGGTGACAGATACGCAGTATTTT
>TRBV5-1|TRBJ2-1|-|-
CASSSLGSGEYNEQFF
TGCGCCAGCAGCTCTTTGGGTAGCGGAGAATACAATGAGCAGTTCTTC
>TRBV11-2|TRBJ2-5|-|-
CASSLGPSPQETQYF
TGTGCCAGCAGCTTAGGCCCTAGCCCTCAAGAGACCCAGTACTTC
>TRBV15|TRBJ2-3|-|-
CATSRPRDTQYF
TGTGCCACCAGCCGTCCCAGGGATACGCAGTATTTT
>TRBV5-4|TRBJ2-7|-|-
CASSLEASVDEQYF
TGTGCCAGCAGCTTGGAAGCTAGCGTTGACGAGCAGTACTTC
>TRBV4-2|TRBJ1-1|-|-
CASSQDHIPTEAFF
TGTGCCAGCAGCCAAGATCACATACCCACTGAAGCTTTCTTT
>TRBV5-1|TRBJ2-5|-|-
CASSLGGLKETQYF
TGCGCCAGCAGCTTGGGGGGGCTCAAAGAGACCCAGTACTTC
>TRBV6-1|TRBJ1-4|few|-
CASSAAGYYEKLFF
TGTGCCAGCAGCGCTGCGGGTTATTATGAAAAACTGTTTTTT
>TRBV5-1|TRBJ2-1|few|-
CASSLGQGKDEQFF
TGCGCCAGCAGCTTGGGCCAGGGGAAGGATGAGCAGTTCTTC
>TRBV10-1|TRBJ2-7|-|-
CASSELRSRENYEQYF
TGCGCCAGCAGTGAGTTACGTTCGAGGGAAAACTACGAGCAGTACTTC
>TRBV7-2|TRBJ2-5|-|TRBD1
CASSSQGGETQYF
TGTGCCAGCAGCTCACAGGGGGGAGAGACCCAGTACTTC
>TRBV5-1|TRBJ1-5|-|-
CASSLGEGDSNQPQHF
TGCGCCAGCAGCTTGGGTGAAGGAGACAGCAATCAGCCCCAGCATTTT
>TRBV9|TRBJ2-2|-|TRBD1
CASTRTGQAGELFF
TGTGCCAGCACCCGGACAGGGCAGGCCGGGGAGCTGTTTTTT
>TRBV7-7|TRBJ1-5|-|TRBD1
CASRRGTGLHSNQPQHF
TGTGCCAGCAGGCGCGGGACAGGGCTTCATAGCAATCAGCCCCAGCATTTT
>TRBV12-5|TRBJ2-7|-|-
CASGGMTGGYEQYF
TGTGCTAGTGGCGGGATGACAGGAGGCTACGAGCAGTACTTC
>TRBV5-4|TRBJ1-2|-|-
CASSLPGVGNYGYTF
TGTGCCAGCAGCTTGCCAGGGGTGGGGAACTATGGCTACACCTTC
>TRBV7-9|TRBJ2-7|-|-
CASSPFSEQYF
TGTGCCAGCAGCCCCTTCTCCGAGCAGTACTTC
>TRBV21-1|TRBJ2-7|-|-
CATDRDQCEQYF
TGTGCCACGGACAGGGATCAGTGCGAGCAGTACTTC
>TRBV6-5|TRBJ1-1|-|-
CASSYSSHLIAFF
TGTGCCAGCAGTTACTCGAGTCACTTAATAGCTTTCTTT
>TRBV9|TRBJ2-1|-|TRBD2
CASSSRTSGRSTYNEQFF
TGTGCCAGCAGCTCTCGGACTAGCGGGAGGTCAACTTACAATGAGCAGTTCTTC
>TRBV5-1|TRBJ1-3|-|-
CASSLGLVPSRSSGNTIYF
TGCGCCAGCAGCTTGGGTTTAGTACCGAGTCGAAGCTCTGGAAACACCATATATTTT
>TRBV28|TRBJ1-1|-|TRBD1
CASSLGQGAFF
TGTGCCAGCAGCCTAGGACAGGGGGCTTTCTTT
>TRBV11-3|TRBJ2-7|-|TRBD1
CASSPPGTGGDEQYF
TGTGCCAGCAGTCCACCCGGGACAGGGGGCGACGAGCAGTACTTC
>TRBV5-1|TRBJ2-1|few|TRBD2
CASSSGLAGHNEQFF
TGCGCCAGCAGCTCGGGACTAGCGGGTCACAATGAGCAGTTCTTC
>TRBV19|TRBJ1-1|-|-
CATKSGGTEGTEAFF
TGTGCGACAAAATCCGGGGGGACCGAAGGGACTGAAGCTTTCTTT
>TRBV2|TRBJ2-1|-|-
CASSGVSFNEQFF
TGTGCCAGCAGCGGGGTTAGCTTCAATGAGCAGTTCTTC